This T cell receptor beta chain originates from a study of cytomegalovirus exposure and HLA in healthy donors. For the study at large: Per a later analysis, the approximately 690 first-cohort and approximately 120 validation repertoires shared one platform. Study-wide results and caveats: Subsequent analysis found a tendency for first-cohort TCR clusters to co-occur within the 120 or so validation repertoires.

Germline trimming cut 4 bases from V and 4 bases from J; bases unmatched to any gene: 9. Per germline, CDR1 MGHRA and CDR2 YSYEKL. This CDR3 has 15 residues. Data came from immunoSEQ multiplex PCR; TCRdb stores just in-frame clones and leaves some out. The repertoire includes 140,000 to 150,000 clones, 94% of them detected once, and approximately 1.8% sits in the top ten. The donors were part of the roughly 130-subject validation cohort, which stood apart from the roughly 700-subject first cohort. With respect to this clone: What it binds is unknown.

Sequences were obtained from PBMCs. The genes are TRBV4-1 and TRBJ2-7; TRBD2 agrees at 8 bases. This TCR came from a man aged 18 to 29 in good health and CMV-seropositive. The CDR3: CASSRLPGLEYEQYF. CDR3 in DNA: TGCGCCAGCAGCCGTCTTCCGGGACTAGAATACGAGCAGTACTTC.